This T cell receptor (beta chain) was recovered during a study of shared clonotypes between healthy human individuals. The study, taken as a whole, reports: Clonotype sharing among donors was thought likely to change with sequencing depth. Sampling covered nothing but blood. Tissue TCR repertoires likely differ from those found in blood.

CDR1 is SEHNR, CDR2 FQNEAQ, per germline (reference sequence). The CDR3 runs 15 residues. Trimming took off 1 base at V and 1 base at J, with 10 bases between the two ends. On this clone: Its antigen is still unknown.

Loaded into unsorted PBMC replicate PCRs was 300 ng DNA, 30,000 to 35,000 T cell genomes. Measured with immunoSEQ multiplex PCR; TCRdb has only the in-frame clones, and not every one. The table lists around 500,000 clones, 70% to 80% of them singletons. The V and J genes are TRBV7-9 and TRBJ1-1; no reliable D call. The clonotype originates from a woman aged 35 to 49 in good health. Some clones in this sample may be carry-over from other donors' samples. Sequenced input: PBMCs. CDR3 loop: CASSLGLGPNTEAFF. As DNA, the CDR3 is TGTGCCAGCAGCTTAGGGCTTGGCCCGAACACTGAAGCTTTCTTT.